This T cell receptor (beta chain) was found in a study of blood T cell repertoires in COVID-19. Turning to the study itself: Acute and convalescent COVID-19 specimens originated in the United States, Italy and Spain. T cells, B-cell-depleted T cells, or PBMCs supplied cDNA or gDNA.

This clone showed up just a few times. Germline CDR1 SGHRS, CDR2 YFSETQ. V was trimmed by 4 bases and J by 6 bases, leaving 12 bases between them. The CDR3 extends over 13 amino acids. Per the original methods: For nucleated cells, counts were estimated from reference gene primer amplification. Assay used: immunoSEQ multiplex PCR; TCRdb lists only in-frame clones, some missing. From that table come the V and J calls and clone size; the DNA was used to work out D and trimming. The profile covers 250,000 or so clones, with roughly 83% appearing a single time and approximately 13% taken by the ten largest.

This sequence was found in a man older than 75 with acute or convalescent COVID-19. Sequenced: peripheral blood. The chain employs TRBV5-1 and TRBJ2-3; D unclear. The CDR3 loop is CASSRPGSDTQYF. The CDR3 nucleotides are TGCGCCAGCAGCCGGCCCGGGTCCGATACGCAGTATTTT.